Described below is a single T cell receptor (beta chain) sequence and its context. Its frequency places this clone as medium-sized (0.01 to 0.1%); no count is recorded. What this receptor recognizes is not known. The CDR3 end lies 3 residues beyond the end of the read and is filled in from the germline J gene. The transplants used related donors with nonmyeloablative bone marrow transplantation, and mixed chimerism in the human trials was transient. Thawed PBMCs were FACS-sorted into unstimulated Tregs (CD4+CD25+CD127-), CD4+ non-Tregs (CD4+CD25-), CD4 cells and CD8 cells. Patients were several combined kidney and bone marrow transplant recipients from the ITN036ST trial, and only these trial subjects had samples available. Healthy control blood was processed to PBMCs by Ficoll density gradient and cryopreserved, and patient PBMCs were collected before and after transplant. This sample is drawn from a study of Tregs in tolerant kidney transplant recipients (dated by TCRdb to the late 2010s). Regarding the complete study: TCRbeta sequencing was used in the study to identify donor-specific regulatory T cells before combined kidney and bone marrow transplantation, and the identified cells were then tracked after transplant. Overall results and qualifications from the work: Because the study included only a small number of patients, the results must be confirmed in larger populations and under other immunosuppression protocols. Biological reproducibility was not directly addressed, though technical replication error appeared minimal. Expanding Tregs with activated donor B cells appeared to identify the most biologically relevant and donor-specific TCRbeta repertoire. In tolerant patients, the expansion of donor-specific Tregs was greater than global Treg expansion, suggesting that the expansion was antigen-driven rather than nonspecific. For some patients, the PCR primers changed as time went on, which meant samples from those patients could not be compared with one another at the nucleotide level.

The germline V gene yields SGHDN for CDR1 and FVKESK for CDR2. Trimming takes 1 base from V and 0 bases from J, and the germline ends sit 12 bases apart. The CDR3 runs 16 amino acids, cysteine and phenylalanine included. Sequencing covers 39 bases of the CDR3, shown here with the frame starting at base 1. Genomic DNA was extracted from sorted cells with the QIAGEN DNeasy Blood and Tissue Kit for TCRbeta CDR3 sequencing. Through immunoSEQ, high-throughput TCRbeta CDR3 sequencing was done commercially, including PCR amplification with internal controls and bias correction. Concerning the study's data processing: Unique productive TCRbeta sequences were defined by CDR3 nucleotide sequence when primers matched and otherwise by CDR3 amino acid sequence together with Vbeta and Jbeta genes. To correct for sorting error, sequences found in more than one sorted population at a frequency ratio of 2:1 or less were discarded, and the remaining shared sequences were assigned to the population with the higher frequency. A sequence counted as donor-reactive if, in CFSE-low cells, the sequence had a frequency of at least 0.01% and was expanded at least 5-fold compared with unstimulated cells. Jensen-Shannon divergence calculated on the top 100 TCRbeta sequences ranked by frequency was used to measure repertoire divergence. For any sample with multiple sequencing runs, sorting error was corrected in each run separately before the runs were pooled. In its TCRdb copy, this immuneACCESS table keeps in-frame sequences only and misses some clones. Where compared with another copy, unresolved V genes explain less than half of these, and the others have no known cause. V, J and clone size are taken as reported in that table, and D and trimming were inferred from the DNA itself. This sample's records show about 31,000 clones. The ten most abundant clones make up less than 2% of the sample.

The source is a human patient who received a combined kidney and bone marrow transplant. After a transplant, the graft donor may have provided part of the T cells. Recombination connected TRBV14 to TRBJ1-1, with the D gene uncertain. Here the sequenced sample was CD4+ T cells from blood (PBMCs), taken 24 months after the transplant. Partial CDR3 DNA: TGTGCCAGCAGCCAAGGGCCCAGCGCAATGAACACTGAA. This yields the protein CASSQGPSAMNTE. The whole CDR3 sequence reads CASSQGPSAMNTEAFF.